This passage covers 11 T cell receptor beta chains from one sample sequenced in a study of tumour-infiltrating T cells in Burkitt lymphoma. Clones were read by immunoSEQ multiplex PCR, and TCRdb kept only the in-frame ones, dropping some. Of some 700 clones listed, roughly 96% were seen once; the top ten hold roughly 4.1%. Material for sequencing was tumor tissue. The receptors here all came from a human donor with Burkitt lymphoma.

The table lists this clone with a count of one. The J gene is TRBJ2-7, the V gene TRBV6-6; D may be TRBD1 (5 bases). Per the germline V gene, CDR1 is MNHNY and CDR2 is SVGAGI (reference sequence). The CDR3 contains 12 residues. V shed 2 bases and J shed 5 bases, with 7 bases lying between them. CDR3 coding DNA: TGTGCCAGCAGTTACGGGGCCCACGAGCAGTACTTC. Its protein product is CASSYGAHEQYF.

CDR3 nucleotides: TGCGCCAGCAGCTTGGAAGAAGGTGAAGCTTTCTTT. Its protein is CASSLEEGEAFF. This chain uses TRBV5-1 with TRBJ1-1; unclear D gene. Trimming took 0 bases from V and 7 from J, leaving 7 bases between them. CDR1 is SGHRS, CDR2 YFSETQ, per germline. The CDR3 consists of 12 residues.

This clone appeared a single time. CDR3 nucleotides: TGTGCCAGCAGTTACTCGGGCCCCTACAATGAGCAGTTCTTC. The encoded protein is CASSYSGPYNEQFF. V and J are TRBV6-5 and TRBJ2-1; no clear D. This CDR3 spans 14 amino acids. The V gene's germline CDR1 is MNHEY and CDR2 SVGAGI. V shed 0 bases and J shed 2 bases, with 5 bases lying between them.

This clone was counted only a few times. The chain couples TRBV2 to TRBJ2-1; D unclear. This CDR3 is built from 13 residues. Looked up from germline, CDR1 is SNHLY and CDR2 is FYNNEI. V lost 7 bases to trimming and J lost 5 bases, with 12 bases between them. CDR3 amino acids: CASKPQRNNEQFF. CDR3 bases: TGTGCCAGCAAGCCCCAGCGAAACAATGAGCAGTTCTTC.

The V gene is TRBV9, the J gene TRBJ1-4, with TRBD1 matching over 7 bases. The CDR3 length is 15 residues. With V trimmed by 4 bases and J by 6 bases, 9 bases remained unmatched. In germline, CDR1 is SGDLS, CDR2 YYNGEE. CDR3 region: CASSPRRGVDEKLFF. The CDR3 nucleotides are TGTGCCAGCAGCCCTCGCAGGGGGGTTGATGAAAAACTGTTTTTT. The full variable domain, its missing parts supplied by reference TRBV9 and TRBJ1-4, is DSGVTQTPKHLITATGQRVTLRCSPRSGDLSVYWYQQSLDQGLQFLIQYYNGEERAKGNILERFSAQQFPDLHSELNLSSLELGDSALYFCASSPRRGVDEKLFFGSGTQLSVL.

The chain links TRBV4-2 to TRBJ2-1; the D is unclear. Germline V lookup: CDR1 LGHNA, CDR2 YNFKEQ. Deletions cut 1 base from V and 2 bases from J, with 12 bases between. This CDR3 region has 16 residues. Here the CDR3 reads CASSQGWSGTYNEQFF. In nucleotides, the CDR3 is TGTGCCAGCAGCCAAGGGTGGTCGGGTACCTACAATGAGCAGTTCTTC.

This chain links TRBV11-3 with TRBJ2-3; a possible D gene is TRBD2 (6 bases). CDR3 length equals 12 residues. Trimming cost V 4 bases and J 13 bases, with 15 bases left between them. The germline V gene encodes CDR1 SGHNT and CDR2 YENEEA. CDR3 sequence (DNA): TGTGCCAGCAGCTCGGGCCCGGGAGTCAAGTATTTT. It encodes CASSSGPGVKYF.

The chain recombines TRBV27 with TRBJ2-3; D is uncertain. V lost 2 bases and J 0 bases, leaving 3 bases between the germline ends. Looked up from germline, CDR1 is MNHEY and CDR2 is SMNVEV (reference sequence). The CDR3 length is 13 residues. CDR3 amino acids: CASSLLSTDTQYF. Written as DNA, the CDR3 is TGTGCCAGCAGTTTACTCAGCACAGATACGCAGTATTTT.

The chain employs TRBV30 and TRBJ2-5, with D uncertain. Judging by the DNA end, TRBJ2-7 fits better; the J call may be wrong. The CDR3 extends over 11 amino acids. Germline assignment: CDR1 GTSNPN and CDR2 SVGIG (reference sequence). CDR3 residues: CAWVIGYEQYF. In nucleotides, the CDR3 is TGTGCCTGGGTCATAGGCTACGAGCAGTACTTC.

V usage is TRBV6-6 and J usage is TRBJ2-1; 11 bases are a match to TRBD2. The V and J ends lost 5 bases and 3 bases, in that order; junction bases with no gene match: 0. This CDR3 comprises 14 residues. Per germline, CDR1 MNHNY and CDR2 SVGAGI (reference sequence). The CDR3 is CASSGTSGYNEQFF. DNA of the CDR3: TGTGCCAGCAGTGGGACTAGCGGCTACAATGAGCAGTTCTTC.

The chain combines TRBV19 with TRBJ1-5; 9 nucleotides agree with TRBD1. The CDR3 is made up of 15 amino acids. V gave up 2 bases and J gave up 7 bases; unmatched junction bases: 6. The V gene's germline CDR1 is LNHDA and CDR2 SQIVND (reference sequence). The CDR3, as DNA: TGTGCCAGTAGTATAAGTGGGACAGGGAGGCAGCCCCAGCATTTT. It is translated as CASSISGTGRQPQHF. The full variable domain, completed using reference TRBV19 and TRBJ1-5, is DGGITQSPKYLFRKEGQNVTLSCEQNLNHDAMYWYRQDPGQGLRLIYYSQIVNDFQKGDIAEGYSVSREKKESFPLTVTSAQKNPTAFYLCASSISGTGRQPQHFGDGTRLSIL.